The rows below give T cell receptor beta chains drawn from one sample of a study of T cells in Graves' hyperthyroidism and ophthalmopathy. MiXCR, run by TCRdb on the multiplex PCR reads, gives a single entry per CDR3 protein. The data contain a few hundred thousand distinct CDR3 sequences, around 18% of them singletons. Sequencing used blood. These receptors came from a woman aged 40 to 50 with Graves' ophthalmopathy. CDR3s include the opening cysteine and the closing phenylalanine or tryptophan. The D gene is left open where the match is weak. Clone size is shown for a subset of rows, as once, few, many or a class of expanded clone.

d_gene: .; j_gene: TRBJ2-2; abundance: many; v_gene: TRBV5-1; CDR3nt: TGCGCCAGCAGCTTGGAATTCGCCGGGGAGCTGTTTTTT; CDR3aa: CASSLEFAGELFF
d_gene: TRBD1; j_gene: TRBJ2-7; abundance: many; v_gene: TRBV7-3; CDR3nt: TGTGCCAGCAGCGATGGCGGGGACAGGGGTGGCGAGCAGTACTTC; CDR3aa: CASSDGGDRGGEQYF
d_gene: .; j_gene: TRBJ1-5; abundance: many; v_gene: TRBV28; CDR3nt: TGTGCCGGCACTCTTAGTGTTGATCAGCCCCAGCATTTT; CDR3aa: CAGTLSVDQPQHF
d_gene: .; j_gene: TRBJ1-5; abundance: many; v_gene: TRBV4-1; CDR3nt: TGCGCCAGCAGCCAAGCGGCGGGTAGCAATCAGCCCCAGCATTTT; CDR3aa: CASSQAAGSNQPQHF
d_gene: TRBD1; j_gene: TRBJ2-7; abundance: many; v_gene: TRBV6-1; CDR3nt: TGTGCCAGCAGTGAATGGGTACAGGGGGGTTCCTACGAGCAGTACTTC; CDR3aa: CASSEWVQGGSYEQYF
d_gene: .; j_gene: TRBJ1-2; abundance: many; v_gene: TRBV7-2; CDR3nt: TGTGCCAGCAACGAAAGAGGGCAGAACTATGGCTACACCTTC; CDR3aa: CASNERGQNYGYTF
d_gene: .; j_gene: TRBJ2-2; abundance: .; v_gene: TRBV6-1; CDR3nt: TGTGCCAGCAGTGCGGGGGACGGCGGGGAGCTGTCTTTT; CDR3aa: CASSAGDGGELSF
d_gene: TRBD2; j_gene: TRBJ2-2; abundance: many; v_gene: TRBV6-4; CDR3nt: TGTGCCAGCAGTAGGGGACTAGCGGGATATAACACCGGGGAGCTGTTTTTT; CDR3aa: CASSRGLAGYNTGELFF
d_gene: TRBD1; j_gene: TRBJ2-7; abundance: .; v_gene: TRBV28; CDR3nt: TGTGCCAGCAGGCTGGGGGGGACAGGGCCCTACGAGCAGTACTTC; CDR3aa: CASRLGGTGPYEQYF
d_gene: .; j_gene: TRBJ2-7; abundance: .; v_gene: TRBV12-3/TRBV12-4; CDR3nt: TGTGCCAGCAGTTTAGTCTCAGGGATAGTCCACGAGCAGTACTTC; CDR3aa: CASSLVSGIVHEQYF
d_gene: .; j_gene: TRBJ2-7; abundance: many; v_gene: TRBV7-9; CDR3nt: TGTGCCAGCAGCTTGGGCAGGGTATTCCACGAGCAGTACTTC; CDR3aa: CASSLGRVFHEQYF
d_gene: TRBD1; j_gene: TRBJ1-2; abundance: many; v_gene: TRBV29-1; CDR3nt: TGCAGCGTTCGGGACAGGGGGCAAGAAGAGGGCTACACCTTC; CDR3aa: CSVRDRGQEEGYTF